The present entry profiles one TCR beta chain with its context. Participants came from around 25 US areas, aged roughly 18 to 90 years. Participants' reported clinical history set cohort assignment. The sample comes from a study of blood T cell repertoires in COVID-19. On the study more broadly: Researchers got acute and convalescent COVID-19 samples from the United States, Italy and Spain. PBMCs, B-cell-depleted T cells, or T cells provided the cDNA or gDNA that made up the material.

The protocol was immunoSEQ multiplex PCR, while the TCRdb copy is restricted to in-frame clones and leaves out a portion. The table lists a few hundred thousand clones, around 90% of them singletons. The sequencing sample was made of PBMCs or T cells enriched from blood (not recorded which). The receptor comes from a young woman who had recovered from COVID-19.

Here the CDR3 reads CASSQEGGVWSPLHF. The CDR3 DNA follows: TGCGCCAGCAGCCAAGAGGGAGGGGTCTGGTCACCCCTCCACTTT. V and J are TRBV4-1 and TRBJ1-6; D might be TRBD1 (5 bases). Germline assignment: CDR1 MGHRA and CDR2 YSYEKL. With 0 bases removed from V and 10 bases from J, the gap between germline ends came to 13 bases. There are 15 residues in the CDR3.